Presented here are 15 T cell receptor beta chains from one specimen sequenced in a study of neurological immune-mediated disorders. TCRdb reanalysed the 5' RACE reads using MiXCR and keeps one entry per CDR3 protein. The sample lists 70,000 to 95,000 distinct CDR3 sequences; 13% to 15% were seen once. Sequenced sample: PBMCs. These receptors were taken from a woman aged 45-65 years in good health.

With regard to this clonotype: A clone one base away is much larger, so this may be a read error. This likely comes from a read error, as the CDR3 has no conserved phenylalanine or tryptophan at its end. The chain couples TRBV5-1 to TRBJ2-5; 10 bases fit TRBD2. V was pared by 4 bases and J by 3 bases, with 6 bases of the junction left unmatched. CDR3 length equals 15 residues. Germline V CDR1 and CDR2: SGHRS, YFSETQ. The CDR3 nucleotides read TGCGCCAGCAGCGCAACCGGGACTAGCGAAGAGACCCAGTACTTA. Translated: CASSATGTSEETQYL.

This clonotype was counted ten times or more. The V and J genes are TRBV7-2 and TRBJ2-4; no clear D gene. CDR1 SGHTA and CDR2 FQGNSA come from the germline V gene. Trimming took 1 base from V and 8 from J, leaving 12 bases between them. CDR3 size: 14 residues. DNA for the CDR3: TGTGCCAGCAGCTTAGGGCCCCTCGGAGACATTCAGTACTTC. Translation gives CASSLGPLGDIQYF.

This clonotype was found many times. This sequence joins TRBV28 and TRBJ2-1; maybe TRBD2 (6 bases). Germline-derived CDR1 and CDR2 are MDHEN and SYDVKM. The CDR3 has 13 amino acids. With 6 bases removed from V and 10 bases from J, the gap between germline ends came to 16 bases. The CDR3 DNA sequence: TGTGCCAGCAGCTTTGGAGGGGAAGACGAGCAGTTCTTC. It translates to CASSFGGEDEQFF.

This clonotype has ten or more counts. The chain couples TRBV7-6 to TRBJ2-1; D unresolved. Germline V CDR1 and CDR2: SGHVS, FNYEAQ. The length of the CDR3 is 15 residues. With 4 bases removed from V and 1 base from J, the gap between germline ends came to 11 bases. CDR3 in DNA: TGTGCCAGCAGCTCCACTCCTGGATCCTACAATGAGCAGTTCTTC. It codes for CASSSTPGSYNEQFF.

This clonotype was seen repeatedly, ten times or more. This rearrangement joins TRBV7-9 to TRBJ2-5; D is undetermined. Germline CDR1 reads SEHNR; CDR2 reads FQNEAQ (reference sequence). The CDR3 is 13 residues long. Trimming took off 7 bases at V and 1 base at J, with 10 bases between the two ends. The CDR3 coding sequence is TGTGCCAGCACTGCGACCGGCCAAGAGACCCAGTACTTC. Translated: CASTATGQETQYF.

This clonotype showed up many times. The V and J genes are TRBV28 and TRBJ2-7; maybe TRBD1 (6 bases). The germline V and J ends were trimmed by 5 bases and 1 base, with 18 bases remaining between them. The CDR3 runs to 16 residues. The germline CDR1 and CDR2 sequences are MDHEN and SYDVKM. CDR3 region: CASSPPTGTISYEQYF. The DNA of the CDR3 is TGTGCCAGCAGTCCCCCAACCGGGACAATTTCCTACGAGCAGTACTTC.

This clonotype has a count of ten or more. The genes are TRBV10-2 and TRBJ1-1; D is unresolved. The germline V gene encodes CDR1 WSHSY and CDR2 SAAADI. CDR3 length: 12 residues. Trimming removed 8 bases at V and 1 base at J, with 8 bases between. This CDR3 is CASADGNTEAFF. The CDR3 coding sequence is TGCGCCAGCGCAGACGGGAACACTGAAGCTTTCTTT.

V usage is TRBV9 and J usage is TRBJ2-5; tentative D call: TRBD2 (6 bases). CDR1 SGDLS and CDR2 YYNGEE come from the germline V gene. This CDR3 is 15 amino acids long. The V end lost 0 bases, the J end lost 2 bases, and 11 bases lay between the germline ends. This CDR3 reads CASSVELAAQETQYF. The CDR3 bases are TGTGCCAGCAGCGTAGAGTTAGCGGCTCAAGAGACCCAGTACTTC. The full variable domain, its missing parts supplied by reference TRBV9 and TRBJ2-5, is DSGVTQTPKHLITATGQRVTLRCSPRSGDLSVYWYQQSLDQGLQFLIQYYNGEERAKGNILERFSAQQFPDLHSELNLSSLELGDSALYFCASSVELAAQETQYFGPGTRLLVL.

The chain couples TRBV20-1 to TRBJ2-5, with 8 nucleotides matching TRBD2. Germline V gene data show CDR1 as DFQATT and CDR2 as SNEGSKA (reference sequence). The length of the CDR3 is 15 residues. CDR3 residues: CRAGGAGRFQETQYF. The CDR3 DNA reads as TGCAGAGCCGGGGGGGCGGGACGCTTCCAAGAGACCCAGTACTTC.

V is TRBV2 and J is TRBJ2-7; D unresolved. This CDR3 contains 16 residues. V was shortened by 0 bases and J by 0 bases, with 12 bases between the two germline ends. From germline, CDR1 is SNHLY and CDR2 FYNNEI. CDR3 DNA: TGTGCCAGCAGTGAAGCGGGCAGCGCGAGCTCCTACGAGCAGTACTTC. Amino acid sequence: CASSEAGSASSYEQYF.

At least ten counts were recorded for this clonotype. This chain joins TRBV5-1 and TRBJ2-1; D not resolved. CDR3 length: 13 amino acids. Trimming took off 3 bases at V and 7 bases at J, with 11 bases between the two ends. In germline, CDR1 is SGHRS, CDR2 YFSETQ. The CDR3 protein is CASSSTLRNEQFF. Written as DNA, the CDR3 is TGCGCCAGCAGCTCAACTCTTAGGAATGAGCAGTTCTTC.

This clonotype appeared many times. V gene TRBV28 combines with J gene TRBJ2-5, with unresolved D. The germline V gene encodes CDR1 MDHEN and CDR2 SYDVKM. The germline V and J ends were trimmed by 5 bases and 2 bases, with 9 bases remaining between them. The CDR3 length is 13 residues. CDR3 sequence: CASSTRPQETQYF. The CDR3 DNA sequence: TGTGCCAGCAGTACCAGACCTCAAGAGACCCAGTACTTC.

With respect to this clonotype: No DNA is shown, since the ends of the CDR3 on it are uncertain; the CDR3 is the one TCRdb lists. The J gene is TRBJ2-3, the V gene TRBV5-1. CDR1 and CDR2 from the germline V gene are SGHRS and YFSETQ. The CDR3 is made up of 17 amino acids, end residues included. The CDR3 here is CASSFYICSASSDKQYF.

This clonotype was seen ten or more times. The V gene is TRBV20-1, the J gene TRBJ1-2, with 10 bases identical to TRBD1. V lost 0 bases and J lost 8; bases outside the gene matches: 15. CDR1 is DFQATT, CDR2 SNEGSKA, per germline (reference sequence). The CDR3 is made up of 17 amino acids. CDR3 protein: CSARDWGGTGARWGYTF. The CDR3 nucleotides read TGCAGTGCTAGAGATTGGGGCGGGACAGGGGCCCGCTGGGGCTACACCTTC.

A few counts support this clonotype. The CDR3 loop is CASSAAASYEQYF. CDR3 coding DNA: TGTGCCAGCAGTGCAGCGGCCTCCTACGAGCAGTACTTC. This chain joins TRBV27 and TRBJ2-7, with D perhaps TRBD2 (5 bases). This CDR3 is 13 amino acids long. Germline V gene lookup returns CDR1 MNHEY and CDR2 SMNVEV (reference sequence). The V end lost 5 bases, the J end lost 0 bases, and 8 bases lay between the germline ends.